This entry is about one T cell receptor (beta chain). The sample is drawn from a study of blood T cell repertoires in COVID-19. About the study: Donors in the United States, Italy and Spain gave samples during acute or convalescent COVID-19. PBMCs, B-cell-depleted T cells, or T cells provided the cDNA or gDNA that made up the material.

While infection was still active, Seattle patients were enrolled and then followed longitudinally. Some clones are missing from TCRdb's copy, which holds only in-frame ones; the method was immunoSEQ multiplex PCR. The table lists tens of thousands of clones, roughly 89% of them singletons, with 6.5% in the top ten. V lost 0 bases and J lost 4; bases outside the gene matches: 4. Germline-derived CDR1 and CDR2 are SGDLS and YYNGEE. The CDR3 spans 15 residues. This sequence was found in a woman aged 55 to 70 with COVID-19, enrolled during active disease. The sample consisted of peripheral blood. The chain couples TRBV9 to TRBJ1-5; 7 bases map to TRBD1. CDR3 in DNA: TGTGCCAGCAGCGTAGGGCAGGGGGAGAATCAGCCCCAGCATTTT. It yields the protein CASSVGQGENQPQHF.